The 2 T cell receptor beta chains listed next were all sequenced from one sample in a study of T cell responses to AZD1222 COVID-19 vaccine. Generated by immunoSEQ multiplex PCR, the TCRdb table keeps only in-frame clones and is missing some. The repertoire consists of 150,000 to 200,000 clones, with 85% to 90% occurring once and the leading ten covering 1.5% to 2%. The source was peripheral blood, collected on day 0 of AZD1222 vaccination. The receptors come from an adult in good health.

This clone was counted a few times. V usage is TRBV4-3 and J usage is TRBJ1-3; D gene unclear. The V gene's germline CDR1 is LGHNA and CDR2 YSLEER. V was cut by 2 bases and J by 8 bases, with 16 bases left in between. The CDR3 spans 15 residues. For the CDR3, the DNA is TGCGCCAGCAGCCAATCTCGAAGCGGCGGGGACACCATATATTTT. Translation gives CASSQSRSGGDTIYF.

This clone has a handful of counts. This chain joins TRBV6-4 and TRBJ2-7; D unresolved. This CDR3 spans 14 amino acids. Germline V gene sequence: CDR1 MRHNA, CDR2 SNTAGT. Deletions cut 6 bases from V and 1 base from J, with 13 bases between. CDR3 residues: CASRPEPRSYEQYF. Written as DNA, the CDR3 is TGTGCCAGCAGGCCAGAGCCTCGGTCCTACGAGCAGTACTTC.